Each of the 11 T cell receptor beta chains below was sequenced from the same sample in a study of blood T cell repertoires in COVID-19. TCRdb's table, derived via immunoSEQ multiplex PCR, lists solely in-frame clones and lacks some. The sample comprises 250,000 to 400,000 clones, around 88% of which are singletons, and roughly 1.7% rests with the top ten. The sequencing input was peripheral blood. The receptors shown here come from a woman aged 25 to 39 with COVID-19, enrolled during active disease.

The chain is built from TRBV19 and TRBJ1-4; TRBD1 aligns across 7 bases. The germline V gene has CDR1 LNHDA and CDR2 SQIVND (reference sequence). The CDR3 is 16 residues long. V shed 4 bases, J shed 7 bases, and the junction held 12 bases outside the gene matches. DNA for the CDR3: TGTGCCAGTAGTAACCGGGACAGTCCCTGGGGTGAAAAACTGTTTTTT. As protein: CASSNRDSPWGEKLFF. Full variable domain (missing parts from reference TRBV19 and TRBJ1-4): DGGITQSPKYLFRKEGQNVTLSCEQNLNHDAMYWYRQDPGQGLRLIYYSQIVNDFQKGDIAEGYSVSREKKESFPLTVTSAQKNPTAFYLCASSNRDSPWGEKLFFGSGTQLSVL.

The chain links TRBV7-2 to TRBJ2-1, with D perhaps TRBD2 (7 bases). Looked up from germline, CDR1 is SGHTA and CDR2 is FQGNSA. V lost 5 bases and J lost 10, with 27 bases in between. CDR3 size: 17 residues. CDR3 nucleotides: TGTGCCAGCAGCCCGGGAGGTGGGGGGGGCCTTCTTAGGGAGCAGTTCTTC. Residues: CASSPGGGGGLLREQFF.

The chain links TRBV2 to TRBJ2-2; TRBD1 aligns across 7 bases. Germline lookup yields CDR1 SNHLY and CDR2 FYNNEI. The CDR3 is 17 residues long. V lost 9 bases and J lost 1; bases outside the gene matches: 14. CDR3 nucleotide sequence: TGTGCCAGGACAAGACAGGGTGCCCCCCAGAACACCGGGGAGCTGTTTTTT. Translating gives CARTRQGAPQNTGELFF.

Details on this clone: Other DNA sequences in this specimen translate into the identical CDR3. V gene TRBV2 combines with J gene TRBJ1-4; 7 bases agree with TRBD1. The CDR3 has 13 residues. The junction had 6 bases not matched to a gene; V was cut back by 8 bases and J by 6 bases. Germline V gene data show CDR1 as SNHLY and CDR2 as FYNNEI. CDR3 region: CASSRDRDEKLFF. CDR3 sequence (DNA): TGTGCCAGCTCCCGAGACAGGGATGAAAAACTGTTTTTT.

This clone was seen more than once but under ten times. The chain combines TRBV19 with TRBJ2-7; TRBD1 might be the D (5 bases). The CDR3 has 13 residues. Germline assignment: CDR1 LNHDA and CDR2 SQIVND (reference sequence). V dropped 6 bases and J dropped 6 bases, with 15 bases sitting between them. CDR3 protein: CASRAGRGCEQYV. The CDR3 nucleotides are TGTGCCAGTAGAGCTGGAAGGGGCTGCGAGCAGTACGTC.

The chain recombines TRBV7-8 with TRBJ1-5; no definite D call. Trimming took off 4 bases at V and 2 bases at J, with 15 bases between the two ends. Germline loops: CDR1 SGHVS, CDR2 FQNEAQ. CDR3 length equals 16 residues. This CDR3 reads CASSSPGREGNQPQHF. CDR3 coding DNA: TGTGCCAGCAGCTCCCCGGGGAGAGAGGGCAATCAGCCCCAGCATTTT.

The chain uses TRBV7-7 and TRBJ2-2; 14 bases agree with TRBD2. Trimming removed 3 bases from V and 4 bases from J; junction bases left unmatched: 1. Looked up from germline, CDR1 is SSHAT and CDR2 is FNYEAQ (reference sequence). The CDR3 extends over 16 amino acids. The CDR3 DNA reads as TGTGCCAGCAGCTTCGGACTAGCGGGGGGCACCGGGGAGCTGTTTTTT. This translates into CASSFGLAGGTGELFF.

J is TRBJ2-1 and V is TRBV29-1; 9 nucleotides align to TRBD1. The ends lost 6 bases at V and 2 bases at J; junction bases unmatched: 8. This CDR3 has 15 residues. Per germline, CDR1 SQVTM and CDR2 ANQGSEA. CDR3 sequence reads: CSVYPTGGPYNEQFF. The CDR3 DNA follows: TGCAGCGTATACCCCACAGGGGGCCCCTACAATGAGCAGTTCTTC.

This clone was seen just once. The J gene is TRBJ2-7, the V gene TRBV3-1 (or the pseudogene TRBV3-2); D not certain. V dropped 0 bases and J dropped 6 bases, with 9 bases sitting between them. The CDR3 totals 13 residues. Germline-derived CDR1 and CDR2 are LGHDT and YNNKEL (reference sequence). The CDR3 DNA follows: TGTGCCAGCAGCCAAGATCCCAGGTCCGAGCAGTACGTC. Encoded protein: CASSQDPRSEQYV.

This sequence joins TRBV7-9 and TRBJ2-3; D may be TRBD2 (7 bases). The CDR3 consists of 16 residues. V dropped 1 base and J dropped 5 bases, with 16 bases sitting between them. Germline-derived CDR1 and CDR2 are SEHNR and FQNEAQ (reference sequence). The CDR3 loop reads CASSLDTGGNLDTQYF. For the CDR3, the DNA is TGTGCCAGCAGCTTAGATACGGGGGGCAACTTAGATACGCAGTATTTT.

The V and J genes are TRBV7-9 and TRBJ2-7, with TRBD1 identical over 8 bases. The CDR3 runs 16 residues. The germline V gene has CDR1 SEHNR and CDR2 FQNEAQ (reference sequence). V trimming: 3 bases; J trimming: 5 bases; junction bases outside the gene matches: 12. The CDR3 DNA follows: TGTGCCAGCAGCTTCACGGCCAGGGGGCTTCGGAACGAGCAGTACTTC. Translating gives CASSFTARGLRNEQYF.